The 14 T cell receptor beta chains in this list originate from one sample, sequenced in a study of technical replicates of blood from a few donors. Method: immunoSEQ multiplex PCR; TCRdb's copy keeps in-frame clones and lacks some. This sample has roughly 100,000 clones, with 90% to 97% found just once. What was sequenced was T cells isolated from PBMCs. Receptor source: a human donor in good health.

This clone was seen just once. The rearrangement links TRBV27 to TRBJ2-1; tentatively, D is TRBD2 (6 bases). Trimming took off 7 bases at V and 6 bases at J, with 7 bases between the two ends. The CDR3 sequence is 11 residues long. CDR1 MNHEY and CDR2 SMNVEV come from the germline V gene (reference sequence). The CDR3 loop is CASMGGNEQFF. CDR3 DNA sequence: TGTGCCAGCATGGGAGGCAATGAGCAGTTCTTC.

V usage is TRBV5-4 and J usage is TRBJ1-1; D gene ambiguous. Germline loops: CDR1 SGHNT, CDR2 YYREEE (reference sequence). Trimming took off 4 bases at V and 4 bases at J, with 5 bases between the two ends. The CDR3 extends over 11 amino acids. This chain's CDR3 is CASSLSTEAFF. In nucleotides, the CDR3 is TGTGCCAGCAGCCTCTCCACTGAAGCTTTCTTT. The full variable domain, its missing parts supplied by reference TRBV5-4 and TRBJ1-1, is ETGVTQSPTHLIKTRGQQVTLRCSSQSGHNTVSWYQQALGQGPQFIFQYYREEENGRGNFPPRFSGLQFPNYSSELNVNALELDDSALYLCASSLSTEAFFGQGTRLTVV.

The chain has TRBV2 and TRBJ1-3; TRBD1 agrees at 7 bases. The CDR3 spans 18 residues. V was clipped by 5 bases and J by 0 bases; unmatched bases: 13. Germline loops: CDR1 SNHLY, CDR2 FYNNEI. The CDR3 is CASSRGTDIFYSGNTIYF. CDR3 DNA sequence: TGTGCCAGCAGTAGAGGGACAGATATCTTTTACTCTGGAAACACCATATATTTT.

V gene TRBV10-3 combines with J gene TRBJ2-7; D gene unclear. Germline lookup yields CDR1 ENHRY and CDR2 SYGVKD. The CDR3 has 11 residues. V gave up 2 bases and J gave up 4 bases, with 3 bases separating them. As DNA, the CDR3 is TGTGCCATCAGTGAGCTTTACGAGCAGTACTTC. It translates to CAISELYEQYF.

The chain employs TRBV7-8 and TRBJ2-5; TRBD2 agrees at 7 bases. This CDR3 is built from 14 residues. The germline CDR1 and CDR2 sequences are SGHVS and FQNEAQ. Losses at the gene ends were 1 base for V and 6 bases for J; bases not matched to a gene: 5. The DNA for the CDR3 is TGTGCCAGCAGCTTAGGAGGGAGGGATCAGACCCAGTACTTC. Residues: CASSLGGRDQTQYF.

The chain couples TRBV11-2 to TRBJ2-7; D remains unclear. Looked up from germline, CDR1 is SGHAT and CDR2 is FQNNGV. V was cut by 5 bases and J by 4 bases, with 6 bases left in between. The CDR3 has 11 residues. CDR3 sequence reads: CASSPGYEQYF. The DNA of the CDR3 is TGTGCCAGCAGCCCCGGTTACGAGCAGTACTTC.

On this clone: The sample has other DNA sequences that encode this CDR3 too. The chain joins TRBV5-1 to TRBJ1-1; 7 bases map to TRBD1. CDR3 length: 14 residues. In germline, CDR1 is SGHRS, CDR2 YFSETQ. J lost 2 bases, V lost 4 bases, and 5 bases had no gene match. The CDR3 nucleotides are TGCGCCAGCAGCCTAGGACAGGATAACACTGAAGCTTTCTTT. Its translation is CASSLGQDNTEAFF.

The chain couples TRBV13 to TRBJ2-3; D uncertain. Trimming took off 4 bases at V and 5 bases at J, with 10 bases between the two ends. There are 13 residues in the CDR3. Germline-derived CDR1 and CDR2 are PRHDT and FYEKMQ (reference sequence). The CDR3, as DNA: TGTGCCAGCAGCTCCCTAAACGGAGATACGCAGTATTTT. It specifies CASSSLNGDTQYF.

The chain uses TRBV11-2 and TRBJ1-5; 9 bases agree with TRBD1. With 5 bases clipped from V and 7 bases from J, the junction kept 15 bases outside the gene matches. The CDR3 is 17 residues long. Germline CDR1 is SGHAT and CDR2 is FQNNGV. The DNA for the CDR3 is TGTGCCAGCAGCCCGATCCTCCCGGGACAGGGAGGACAGCCCCAGCATTTT. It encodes CASSPILPGQGGQPQHF. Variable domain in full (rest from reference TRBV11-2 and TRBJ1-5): EAGVAQSPRYKIIEKRQSVAFWCNPISGHATLYWYQQILGQGPKLLIQFQNNGVVDDSQLPKDRFSAERLKGVDSTLKIQPAKLEDSAVYLCASSPILPGQGGQPQHFGDGTRLSIL.

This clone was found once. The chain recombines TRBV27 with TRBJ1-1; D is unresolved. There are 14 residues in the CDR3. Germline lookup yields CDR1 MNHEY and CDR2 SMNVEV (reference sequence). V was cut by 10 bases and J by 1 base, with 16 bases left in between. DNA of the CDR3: TGTGCCATCCGCTCCACGGTTCAGAACACTGAAGCTTTCTTT. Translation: CAIRSTVQNTEAFF.

The CDR3 reads CASSDQRGEQYF. CDR3 bases: TGTGCCAGCAGTGATCAACGGGGGGAGCAGTACTTC. The chain combines TRBV6-1 with TRBJ2-7; possible D gene TRBD2, 6 bases. This CDR3 region has 12 residues. The germline V and J ends were trimmed by 3 bases and 7 bases, with 10 bases remaining between them. In germline, CDR1 is MNHNS, CDR2 SASEGT.

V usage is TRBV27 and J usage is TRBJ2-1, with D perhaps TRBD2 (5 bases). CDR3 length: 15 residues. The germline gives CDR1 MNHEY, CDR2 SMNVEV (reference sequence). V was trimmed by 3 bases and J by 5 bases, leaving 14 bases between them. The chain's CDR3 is CASSFSRTLHNEQFF. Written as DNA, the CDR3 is TGTGCCAGCAGTTTCTCTAGGACTCTCCACAATGAGCAGTTCTTC.

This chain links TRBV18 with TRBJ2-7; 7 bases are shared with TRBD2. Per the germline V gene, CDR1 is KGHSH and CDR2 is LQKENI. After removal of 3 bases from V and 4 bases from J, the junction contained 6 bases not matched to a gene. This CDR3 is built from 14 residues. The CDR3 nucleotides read TGTGCCAGCTCACCGACTAGCCAAGCATACGAGCAGTACTTC. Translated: CASSPTSQAYEQYF.

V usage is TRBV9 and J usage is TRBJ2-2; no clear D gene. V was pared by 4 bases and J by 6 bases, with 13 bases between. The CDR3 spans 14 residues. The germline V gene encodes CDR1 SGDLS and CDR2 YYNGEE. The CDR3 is CASSPRIEPGELFF. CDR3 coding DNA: TGTGCCAGCAGCCCCCGTATCGAGCCCGGGGAGCTGTTTTTT. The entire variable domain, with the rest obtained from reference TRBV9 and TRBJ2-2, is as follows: DSGVTQTPKHLITATGQRVTLRCSPRSGDLSVYWYQQSLDQGLQFLIQYYNGEERAKGNILERFSAQQFPDLHSELNLSSLELGDSALYFCASSPRIEPGELFFGEGSRLTVL.